This record looks at one T cell receptor (beta chain) sequence and its context. The record originates from a study of blood T cell repertoires in COVID-19. Study context: The samples span acute and convalescent COVID-19 from the United States, Italy and Spain. PBMCs, B-cell-depleted T cells, or T cells provided the cDNA or gDNA that made up the material.

Original processing methods: Amplification of reference gene primers provided the estimated nucleated cell counts. The method was immunoSEQ multiplex PCR; TCRdb's version includes in-frame clones alone and lacks a portion of them. V and J calls plus clone size are reproduced from that table; the DNA served to infer D and trimming. The sample shows 200,000 to 250,000 clones, around nine tenths of them seen only once. CDR3 length: 13 amino acids. CDR1 and CDR2 from the germline V gene are LGHDT and YNNKEL (reference sequence). Trimming removed 4 bases at V and 8 bases at J, with 14 bases between. This sequence originates from a man older than 75 with acute or convalescent COVID-19. This chain uses TRBV3-1 (or the pseudogene TRBV3-2) with TRBJ1-1, with D hard to call. The specimen was peripheral blood. CDR3 sequence: CASSLHRSKEAFF. CDR3 DNA: TGTGCCAGCAGCCTGCACCGGTCCAAGGAAGCTTTCTTT.